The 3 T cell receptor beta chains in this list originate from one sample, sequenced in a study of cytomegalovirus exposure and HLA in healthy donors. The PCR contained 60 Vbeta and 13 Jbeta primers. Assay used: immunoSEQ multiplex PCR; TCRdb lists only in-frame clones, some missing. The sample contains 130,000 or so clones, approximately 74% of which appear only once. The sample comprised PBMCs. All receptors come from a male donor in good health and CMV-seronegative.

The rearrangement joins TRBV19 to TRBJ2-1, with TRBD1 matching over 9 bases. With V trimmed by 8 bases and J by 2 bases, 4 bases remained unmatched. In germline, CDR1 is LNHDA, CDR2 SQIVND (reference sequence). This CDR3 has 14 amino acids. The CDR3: CASQTGGTYNEQFF. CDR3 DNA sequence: TGTGCCAGTCAGACAGGGGGGACCTACAATGAGCAGTTCTTC.

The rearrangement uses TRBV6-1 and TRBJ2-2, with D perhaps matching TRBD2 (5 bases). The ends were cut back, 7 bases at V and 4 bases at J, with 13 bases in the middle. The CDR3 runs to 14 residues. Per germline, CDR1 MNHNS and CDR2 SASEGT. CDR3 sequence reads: CASIWTGSTGELFF. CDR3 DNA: TGTGCCAGCATTTGGACGGGGAGCACCGGGGAGCTGTTTTTT.

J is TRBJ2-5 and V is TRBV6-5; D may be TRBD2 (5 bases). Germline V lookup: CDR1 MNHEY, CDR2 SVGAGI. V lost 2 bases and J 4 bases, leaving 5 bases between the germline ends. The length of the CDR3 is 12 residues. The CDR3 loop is CASSYEGETQYF. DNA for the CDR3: TGTGCCAGCAGTTACGAGGGAGAGACCCAGTACTTC.